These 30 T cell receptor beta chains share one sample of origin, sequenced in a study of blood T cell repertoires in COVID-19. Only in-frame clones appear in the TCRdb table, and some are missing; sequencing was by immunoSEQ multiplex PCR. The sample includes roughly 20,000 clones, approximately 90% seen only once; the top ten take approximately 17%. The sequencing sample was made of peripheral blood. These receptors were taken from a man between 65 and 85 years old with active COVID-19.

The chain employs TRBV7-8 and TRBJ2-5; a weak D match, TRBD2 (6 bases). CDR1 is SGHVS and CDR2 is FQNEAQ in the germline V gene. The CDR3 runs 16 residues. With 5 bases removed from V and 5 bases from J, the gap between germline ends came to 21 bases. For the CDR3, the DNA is TGTGCCAGCAGCCCCAGCAGCGGTGGGGGGTTGGAGACCCAGTACTTC. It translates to CASSPSSGGGLETQYF.

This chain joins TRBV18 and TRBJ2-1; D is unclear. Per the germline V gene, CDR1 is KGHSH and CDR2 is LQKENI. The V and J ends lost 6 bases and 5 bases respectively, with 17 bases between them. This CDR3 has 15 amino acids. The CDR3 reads CASSPRGTLNNEQFF. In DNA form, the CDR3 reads TGTGCCAGCTCTCCCCGCGGTACACTCAACAATGAGCAGTTCTTC.

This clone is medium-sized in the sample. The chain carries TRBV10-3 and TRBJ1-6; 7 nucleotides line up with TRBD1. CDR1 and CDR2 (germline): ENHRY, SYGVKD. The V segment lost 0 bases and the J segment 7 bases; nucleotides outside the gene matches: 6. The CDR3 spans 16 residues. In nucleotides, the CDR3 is TGTGCCATCAGTGAGTCGCCAGGGGGTAGCAATTCACCCCTCCACTTT. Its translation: CAISESPGGSNSPLHF.

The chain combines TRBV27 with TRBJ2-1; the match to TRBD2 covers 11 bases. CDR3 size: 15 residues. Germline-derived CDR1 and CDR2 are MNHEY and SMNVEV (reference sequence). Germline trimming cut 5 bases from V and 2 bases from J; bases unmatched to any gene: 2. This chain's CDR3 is CASSRGLAAYNEQFF. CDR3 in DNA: TGTGCCAGCAGTAGGGGACTAGCGGCCTACAATGAGCAGTTCTTC.

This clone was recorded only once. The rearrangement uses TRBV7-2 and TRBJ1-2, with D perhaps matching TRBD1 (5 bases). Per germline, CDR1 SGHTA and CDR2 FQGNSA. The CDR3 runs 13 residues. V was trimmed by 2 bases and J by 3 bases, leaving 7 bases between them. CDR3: CASSLSGDYGYTF. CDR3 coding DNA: TGTGCCAGCAGCTTATCGGGGGACTATGGCTACACCTTC.

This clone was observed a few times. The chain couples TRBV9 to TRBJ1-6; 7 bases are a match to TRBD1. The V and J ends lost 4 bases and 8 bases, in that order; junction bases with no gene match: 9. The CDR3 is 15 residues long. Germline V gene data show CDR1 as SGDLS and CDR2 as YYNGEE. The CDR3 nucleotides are TGTGCCAGCAGCCCGGGAGGGGGCGAGGATTCACCCCTCCACTTT. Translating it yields CASSPGGGEDSPLHF.

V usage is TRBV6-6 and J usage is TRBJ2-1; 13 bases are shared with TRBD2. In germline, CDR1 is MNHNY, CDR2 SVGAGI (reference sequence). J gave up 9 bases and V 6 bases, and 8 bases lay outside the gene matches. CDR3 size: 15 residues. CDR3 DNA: TGTGCCAGCAGCTCCGGACTAGCGGGAGTCAGTGAGCAGTTCTTC. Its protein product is CASSSGLAGVSEQFF.

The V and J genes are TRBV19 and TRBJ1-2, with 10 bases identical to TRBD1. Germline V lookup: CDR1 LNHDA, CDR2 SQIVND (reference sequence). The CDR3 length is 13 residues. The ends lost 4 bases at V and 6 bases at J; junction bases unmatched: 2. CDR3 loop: CASSTTGGDGYTF. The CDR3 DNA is TGTGCCAGTAGTACGACAGGGGGCGATGGCTACACCTTC.

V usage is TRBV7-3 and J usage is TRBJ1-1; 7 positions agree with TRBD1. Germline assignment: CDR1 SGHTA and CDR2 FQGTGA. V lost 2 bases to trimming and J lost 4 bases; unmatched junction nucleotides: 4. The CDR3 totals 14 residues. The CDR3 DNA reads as TGTGCCAGCAGCTTAGACAGGGATGGCACTGAAGCTTTCTTT. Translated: CASSLDRDGTEAFF.

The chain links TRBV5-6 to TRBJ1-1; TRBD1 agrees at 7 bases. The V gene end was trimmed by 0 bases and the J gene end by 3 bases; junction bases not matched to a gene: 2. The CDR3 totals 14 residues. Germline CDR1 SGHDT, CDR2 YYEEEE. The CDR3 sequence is CASSLGGGDTEAFF. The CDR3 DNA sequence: TGTGCCAGCAGCTTGGGAGGGGGCGACACTGAAGCTTTCTTT. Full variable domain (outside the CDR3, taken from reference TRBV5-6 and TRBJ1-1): DAGVTQSPTHLIKTRGQQVTLRCSPKSGHDTVSWYQQALGQGPQFIFQYYEEEERQRGNFPDRFSGHQFPNYSSELNVNALLLGDSALYLCASSLGGGDTEAFFGQGTRLTVV.

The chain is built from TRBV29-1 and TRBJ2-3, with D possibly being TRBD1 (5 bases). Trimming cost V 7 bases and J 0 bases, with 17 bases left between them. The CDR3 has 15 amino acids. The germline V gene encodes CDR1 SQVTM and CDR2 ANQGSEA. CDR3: CSAVTGLTSTDTQYF. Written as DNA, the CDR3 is TGCAGCGCCGTAACAGGTCTGACTAGCACAGATACGCAGTATTTT.

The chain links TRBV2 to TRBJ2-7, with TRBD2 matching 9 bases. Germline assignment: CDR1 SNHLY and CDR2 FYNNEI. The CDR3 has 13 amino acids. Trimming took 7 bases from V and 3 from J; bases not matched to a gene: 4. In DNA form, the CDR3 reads TGTGCCAGCAAGAGCGGGAGGTACTACGAGCAGTACTTC. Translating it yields CASKSGRYYEQYF.

CDR3 sequence (DNA): TGTGCCAGCAGCCCTCGACAGAGGCTCCATAGCAATCAGCCCCAGCATTTT. Translating it yields CASSPRQRLHSNQPQHF. This chain connects TRBV11-3 to TRBJ1-5; tentatively, D is TRBD1 (5 bases). The CDR3 is 17 residues long. Per the germline V gene, CDR1 is SGHNT and CDR2 is YENEEA. With 5 bases removed from V and 0 bases from J, the gap between germline ends came to 17 bases. The full variable domain, rest sourced from reference TRBV11-3 and TRBJ1-5, is EAGVVQSPRYKIIEKKQPVAFWCNPISGHNTLYWYLQNLGQGPELLIRYENEEAVDDSQLPKDRFSAERLKGVDSTLKIQPAELGDSAVYLCASSPRQRLHSNQPQHFGDGTRLSIL.

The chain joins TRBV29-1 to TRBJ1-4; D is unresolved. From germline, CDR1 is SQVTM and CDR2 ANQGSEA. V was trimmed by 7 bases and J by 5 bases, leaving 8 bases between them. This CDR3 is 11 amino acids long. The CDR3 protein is CSGSSNEKLFF. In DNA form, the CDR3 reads TGCAGCGGGTCTAGCAATGAAAAACTGTTTTTT.

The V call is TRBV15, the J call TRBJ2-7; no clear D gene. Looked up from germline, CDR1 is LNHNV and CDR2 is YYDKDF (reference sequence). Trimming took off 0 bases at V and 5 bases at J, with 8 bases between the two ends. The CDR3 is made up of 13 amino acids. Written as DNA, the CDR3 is TGTGCCACCAGCAGAGATTTCCGGGACGAGCAGTACTTC. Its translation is CATSRDFRDEQYF.

In nucleotides, the CDR3 is TGTGCCAGCAGCTTAGTTACGGGGACAGGGGAGCAGTTCTTC. It is translated as CASSLVTGTGEQFF. The V gene is TRBV7-6, the J gene TRBJ2-1; 9 positions agree with TRBD1. Looked up from germline, CDR1 is SGHVS and CDR2 is FNYEAQ. With 1 base clipped from V and 10 bases from J, the junction kept 5 bases outside the gene matches. The CDR3 sequence is 14 residues long.

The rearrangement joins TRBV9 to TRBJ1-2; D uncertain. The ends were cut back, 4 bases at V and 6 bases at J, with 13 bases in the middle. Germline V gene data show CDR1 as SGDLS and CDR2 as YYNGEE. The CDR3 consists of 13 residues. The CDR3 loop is CASSPRFVDGYTF. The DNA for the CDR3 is TGTGCCAGCAGCCCCCGTTTCGTCGATGGCTACACCTTC.

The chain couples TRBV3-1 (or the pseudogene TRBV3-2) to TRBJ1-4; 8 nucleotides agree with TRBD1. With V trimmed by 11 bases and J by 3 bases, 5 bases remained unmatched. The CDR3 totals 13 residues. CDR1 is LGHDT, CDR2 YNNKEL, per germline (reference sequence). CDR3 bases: TGTGCCGCACAACAGGGGGCTAATGAAAAACTGTTTTTT. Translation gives CAAQQGANEKLFF.

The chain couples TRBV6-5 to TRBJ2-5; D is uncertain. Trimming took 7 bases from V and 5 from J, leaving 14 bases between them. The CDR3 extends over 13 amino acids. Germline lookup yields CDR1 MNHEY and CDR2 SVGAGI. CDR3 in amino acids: CASTESLGETQYF. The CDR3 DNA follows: TGTGCCAGCACCGAGAGTCTCGGGGAGACCCAGTACTTC.

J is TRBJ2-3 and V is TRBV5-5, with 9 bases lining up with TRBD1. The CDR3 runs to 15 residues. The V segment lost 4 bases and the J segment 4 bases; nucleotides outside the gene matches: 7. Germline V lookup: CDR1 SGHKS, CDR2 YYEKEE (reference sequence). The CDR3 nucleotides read TGTGCCAGCAGCAAAGGGGACAGGGTCGCAGATACGCAGTATTTT. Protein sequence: CASSKGDRVADTQYF.

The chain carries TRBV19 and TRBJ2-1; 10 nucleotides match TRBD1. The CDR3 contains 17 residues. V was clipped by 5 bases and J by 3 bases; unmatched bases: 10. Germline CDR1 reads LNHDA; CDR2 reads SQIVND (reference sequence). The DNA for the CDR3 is TGTGCCAGTAGTGGGGACGACTGGGACAGGGGCTACAATGAGCAGTTCTTC. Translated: CASSGDDWDRGYNEQFF.

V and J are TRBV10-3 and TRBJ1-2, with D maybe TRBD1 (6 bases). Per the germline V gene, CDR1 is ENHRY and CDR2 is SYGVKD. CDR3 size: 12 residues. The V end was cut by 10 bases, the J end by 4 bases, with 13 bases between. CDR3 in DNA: TGTGCCACCTCGGACAGTACCTATGGCTACACCTTC. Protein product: CATSDSTYGYTF.

The CDR3 DNA reads as TGTGCCAGCTCACTCAGGACTCCTTCCCAGAACACTGAAGCTTTCTTT. Translation gives CASSLRTPSQNTEAFF. The rearrangement links TRBV18 to TRBJ1-1; no clear D gene. The CDR3 totals 16 residues. CDR1 is KGHSH, CDR2 LQKENI, per germline. The V and J ends lost 4 bases and 1 base respectively, with 16 bases between them.

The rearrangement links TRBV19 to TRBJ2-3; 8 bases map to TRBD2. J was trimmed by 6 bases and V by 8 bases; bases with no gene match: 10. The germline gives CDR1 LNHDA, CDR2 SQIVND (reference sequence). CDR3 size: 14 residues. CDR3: CASSGGRFMDTQYF. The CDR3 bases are TGTGCCAGTTCTGGCGGGAGGTTTATGGATACGCAGTATTTT.

DNA for the CDR3: TGTGCCAGCAGCGAGACAGGGGGTCGAAACACCATATATTTT. Protein sequence: CASSETGGRNTIYF. The genes are TRBV25-1 and TRBJ1-3; 9 bases agree with TRBD1. Germline CDR1 reads MGHDK; CDR2 reads SYGVNS. The junction had 5 bases not matched to a gene; V was cut back by 6 bases and J by 5 bases. CDR3 size: 14 residues. Full variable domain (remainder filled in from reference TRBV25-1 and TRBJ1-3): EADIYQTPRYLVIGTGKKITLECSQTMGHDKMYWYQQDPGMELHLIHYSYGVNSTEKGDLSSESTVSRIRTEHFPLTLESARPSHTSQYLCASSETGGRNTIYFGEGSWLTVV.

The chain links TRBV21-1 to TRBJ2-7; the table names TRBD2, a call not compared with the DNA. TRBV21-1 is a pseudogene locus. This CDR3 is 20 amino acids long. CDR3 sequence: CASSQLKAGVGLFGSYEQYF. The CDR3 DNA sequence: TGTGCCAGCAGCCAACTAAAAGCGGGAGTGGGTTTATTTGGGTCCTACGAGCAGTACTTC.

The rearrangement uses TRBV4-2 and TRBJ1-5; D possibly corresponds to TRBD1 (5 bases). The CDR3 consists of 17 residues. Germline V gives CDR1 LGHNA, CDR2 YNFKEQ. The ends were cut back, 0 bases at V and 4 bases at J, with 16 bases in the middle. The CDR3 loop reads CASSQEIDSYTNQPQHF. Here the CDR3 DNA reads TGTGCCAGCAGCCAAGAAATCGACAGCTACACAAATCAGCCCCAGCATTTT.

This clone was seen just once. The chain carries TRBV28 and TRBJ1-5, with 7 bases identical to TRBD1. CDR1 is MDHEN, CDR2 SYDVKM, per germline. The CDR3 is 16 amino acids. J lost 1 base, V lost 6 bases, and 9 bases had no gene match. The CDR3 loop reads CASSRTGALSNQPQHF. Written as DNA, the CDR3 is TGTGCCAGCAGCCGCACAGGGGCGCTCAGCAATCAGCCCCAGCATTTT.

CDR3 protein: CAWSLAGSKNIQYF. CDR3 nucleotide sequence: TGTGCCTGGAGTCTAGCGGGCTCAAAAAACATTCAGTACTTC. The genes are TRBV30 and TRBJ2-4, with 8 bases aligning to TRBD2. V shed 2 bases and J 4 bases; nucleotides not matched to a gene: 4. The CDR3 is made up of 14 amino acids. CDR1 is GTSNPN, CDR2 SVGIG, per germline (reference sequence).

The CDR3 sequence: CASSLDSYNEQFF. The CDR3 DNA sequence: TGCGCCAGCAGCTTAGACAGCTACAATGAGCAGTTCTTC. The chain couples TRBV5-1 to TRBJ2-1; D possibly corresponds to TRBD1 (5 bases). Per the germline V gene, CDR1 is SGHRS and CDR2 is YFSETQ. The ends were cut back, 2 bases at V and 3 bases at J, with 6 bases in the middle. The CDR3 is made up of 13 amino acids.